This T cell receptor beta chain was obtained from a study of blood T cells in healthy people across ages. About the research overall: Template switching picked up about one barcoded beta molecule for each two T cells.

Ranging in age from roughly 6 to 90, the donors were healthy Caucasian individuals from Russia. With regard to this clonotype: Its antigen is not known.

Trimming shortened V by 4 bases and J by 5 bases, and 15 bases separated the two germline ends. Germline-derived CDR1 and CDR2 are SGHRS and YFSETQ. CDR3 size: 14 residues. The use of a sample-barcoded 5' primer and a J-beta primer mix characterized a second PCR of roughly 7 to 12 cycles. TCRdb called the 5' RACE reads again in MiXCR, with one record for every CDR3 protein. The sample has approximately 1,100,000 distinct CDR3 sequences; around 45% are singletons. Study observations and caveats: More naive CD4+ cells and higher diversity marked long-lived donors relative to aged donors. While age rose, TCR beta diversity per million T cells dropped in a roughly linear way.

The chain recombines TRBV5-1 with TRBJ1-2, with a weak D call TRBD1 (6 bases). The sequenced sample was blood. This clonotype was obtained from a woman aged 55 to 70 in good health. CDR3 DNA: TGCGCCAGCAGCCGATCGCGGACAGAGTATGGCTACACCTTC. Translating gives CASSRSRTEYGYTF.